The 30 T cell receptor beta chains presented below share a single source sample, sequenced in a study of T-cell reconstitution after alpha-beta-depleted transplantation in children. This sample's TCRbeta library carried unique molecular identifier barcodes. Each CDR3 protein is one row after TCRdb ran MiXCR on the PCR reads. The profile shows fewer than 90,000 distinct CDR3 sequences, 5.5% to 7.5% of them singletons. Here the sequenced sample was PBMCs from the stem cell graft donor, taken from the stem cell graft. These receptors were collected from a human donor who donated a stem cell graft to a child with acute lymphoblastic leukemia.

This clonotype has only one observation. The CDR3 does not close with the conserved phenylalanine or tryptophan, likely indicating a read error. The rearrangement links TRBV5-4 to TRBJ2-7; no firm D call. V was clipped by 3 bases and J by 2 bases, with 6 bases between them. Germline CDR1 reads SGHNT; CDR2 reads YYREEE (reference sequence). This CDR3 has 12 amino acids. The CDR3 sequence is CASSSSPYEQYS. CDR3 DNA sequence: TGTGCCAGCAGCTCTTCGCCCTACGAGCAGTACTCC.

This clonotype has a count of ten or more. V gene TRBV29-1 combines with J gene TRBJ1-5, with D unclear. The CDR3 runs 14 residues. The V gene's germline CDR1 is SQVTM and CDR2 ANQGSEA. Trimming removed 7 bases from V and 2 bases from J, with 15 bases in between. This CDR3 reads CSAKGGPGNQPQHF. DNA of the CDR3: TGCAGCGCAAAGGGAGGGCCCGGCAATCAGCCCCAGCATTTT. Drawing the rest from reference TRBV29-1 and TRBJ1-5, the complete variable domain is SAVISQKPSRDICQRGTSLTIQCQVDSQVTMMFWYRQQPGQSLTLIATANQGSEATYESGFVIDKFPISRPNLTFSTLTVSNMSPEDSSIYLCSAKGGPGNQPQHFGDGTRLSIL.

The table lists this clonotype with many counts. The rearrangement joins TRBV20-1 to TRBJ1-1, with TRBD1 identical over 10 bases. The CDR3 consists of 15 residues. V lost 6 bases, J lost 0 bases, and 7 bases stayed unmatched. Looked up from germline, CDR1 is DFQATT and CDR2 is SNEGSKA (reference sequence). CDR3 in amino acids: CSALGTGDMNTEAFF. CDR3 in DNA: TGCAGTGCCCTGGGGACAGGGGACATGAACACTGAAGCTTTCTTT.

A few counts support this clonotype. The V call is TRBV7-6, the J call TRBJ2-2, with D possibly being TRBD1 or TRBD2 (5 bases each). CDR1 and CDR2 from the germline V gene are SGHVS and FNYEAQ. This CDR3 is built from 15 residues. Trimming shortened V by 4 bases and J by 7 bases, and 16 bases separated the two germline ends. CDR3 DNA sequence: TGTGCCAGCAGCTCCACGGTGGGGGTTTTCGGGGAGCTGTTTTTT. Translating it yields CASSSTVGVFGELFF.

This rearrangement joins TRBV6-1 to TRBJ2-7; D is ambiguous. The CDR3 runs to 13 residues. Per the germline V gene, CDR1 is MNHNS and CDR2 is SASEGT. V lost 0 bases, J lost 3 bases, and 6 bases lay in between. For the CDR3, the DNA is TGTGCCAGCAGTGAAGCAGGACGCTACGAGCAGTACTTC. This encodes CASSEAGRYEQYF.

The table lists this clonotype with many counts. V gene TRBV14 combines with J gene TRBJ2-7, with 16 bases lining up with TRBD2. Germline V gene data show CDR1 as SGHDN and CDR2 as FVKESK. The V and J ends lost 1 base and 1 base, in that order; junction bases with no gene match: 4. The CDR3 has 18 amino acids. CDR3 amino acids: CASSQALGLAGGSYEQYF. Written as DNA, the CDR3 is TGTGCCAGCAGCCAAGCCTTGGGACTAGCGGGAGGGTCCTACGAGCAGTACTTC. Complete variable domain (other parts from reference TRBV14 and TRBJ2-7): EAGVTQFPSHSVIEKGQTVTLRCDPISGHDNLYWYRRVMGKEIKFLLHFVKESKQDESGMPNNRFLAERTGGTYSTLKVQPAELEDSGVYFCASSQALGLAGGSYEQYFGPGTRLTVT.

This clonotype was counted a few times. V usage is TRBV5-1 and J usage is TRBJ2-7; 9 bases fit TRBD1. V dropped 0 bases and J dropped 6; count of bases not matched to a gene: 1. The CDR3 extends over 13 amino acids. In germline, CDR1 is SGHRS, CDR2 YFSETQ. CDR3 amino acids: CASSLGGQGEQYF. The CDR3 DNA is TGCGCCAGCAGCTTGGGGGGACAGGGCGAGCAGTACTTC.

This clonotype was found many times. The genes are TRBV6-1 and TRBJ2-1; the match to TRBD2 covers 13 bases. V lost 3 bases and J lost 7; bases outside the gene matches: 3. Germline V gene sequence: CDR1 MNHNS, CDR2 SASEGT. There are 15 residues in the CDR3. CDR3 in amino acids: CASSEGLAGTNEQFF. DNA for the CDR3: TGTGCCAGCAGTGAGGGACTAGCGGGAACGAATGAGCAGTTCTTC.

This clonotype was seen ten or more times. The chain couples TRBV24-1 to TRBJ1-2; D not resolved. The CDR3 consists of 14 residues. V dropped 3 bases and J dropped 9 bases, with 16 bases sitting between them. Germline CDR1 reads KGHDR; CDR2 reads SFDVKD. The CDR3 bases are TGTGCCACCAGTGATCAAACAGCGCTTAGCAGCTACACCTTC. Translation: CATSDQTALSSYTF.

This clonotype showed up many times. This rearrangement joins TRBV12-3 or TRBV12-4 to TRBJ1-1; no firm D call. Trimming pared 9 bases from V and 11 bases from J, leaving 22 bases between. The length of the CDR3 is 13 residues. CDR3 nucleotides: TGTGCCAGTTTAGGCAGGCTCCCTTTCAGGGCTTTCTTT. This translates into CASLGRLPFRAFF.

This clonotype was counted many times. One end of the junction varies from germline; a read error may be responsible. The V gene is TRBV7-2, the J gene TRBJ2-2; the D call may be TRBD1 or TRBD2 (5 bases each). CDR1 and CDR2 from the germline V gene are SGHTA and FQGNSA. CDR3 length: 14 amino acids. CDR3 sequence reads: CASSFSGFTGDLFF. CDR3 coding DNA: TGTGCCAGCAGCTTTTCAGGGTTTACCGGGGACCTGTTTTTT. Combining the CDR3 with reference TRBV7-2 and TRBJ2-2 gives the whole variable domain GAGVSQSPSNKVTEKGKDVELRCDPISGHTALYWYRQSLGQGLEFLIYFQGNSAPDKSGLPSDRFSAERTGGSVSTLTIQRTQQEDSAVYLCASSFSGFTGDLFFGEGSRLTVL.

This clonotype was counted ten times or more. The rearrangement links TRBV5-1 to TRBJ2-1; TRBD2 aligns across 12 bases. V shed 4 bases, J shed 6 bases, and the junction held 5 bases outside the gene matches. Germline V gene data show CDR1 as SGHRS and CDR2 as YFSETQ. This CDR3 spans 15 amino acids. The CDR3 DNA follows: TGCGCCAGCAGCCTACTAGCGGGGGGCAGCAATGAGCAGTTCTTC. Its protein is CASSLLAGGSNEQFF.

This clonotype was observed many times. This chain uses TRBV6-4 with TRBJ2-3; TRBD2 matches 9 bases. The CDR3 contains 16 residues. The J segment lost 7 bases and the V segment lost 4 bases, leaving 12 bases of the junction unmatched. The germline CDR1 and CDR2 sequences are MRHNA and SNTAGT. In DNA form, the CDR3 reads TGTGCCAGCAGTGTCAGCGGGGGGTCCGCATTGAATACGCAGTATTTT. Its translation: CASSVSGGSALNTQYF.

This clonotype showed up many times. The chain recombines TRBV2 with TRBJ2-3; TRBD2 matches at 7 bases. Germline assignment: CDR1 SNHLY and CDR2 FYNNEI. With V trimmed by 4 bases and J by 0 bases, 4 bases remained unmatched. The CDR3 totals 15 residues. CDR3 DNA: TGTGCCAGCAGTGGGGTGCGGGGGAGCACAGATACGCAGTATTTT. Translation: CASSGVRGSTDTQYF.

In this sample, this clonotype turned up many times. CDR3: CASSQEPGPSGTQYF. For the CDR3, the DNA is TGTGCCAGCAGCCAAGAACCGGGGCCCAGTGGTACGCAGTATTTT. The rearrangement links TRBV4-2 to TRBJ2-3; tentatively, D is TRBD1 or TRBD2 (5 bases each). This CDR3 comprises 15 residues. Germline V gene lookup returns CDR1 LGHNA and CDR2 YNFKEQ. Trimming cost V 0 bases and J 8 bases, with 15 bases left between them.

In this sample, this clonotype turned up many times. This chain's CDR3 is CSARVQLMNTEAFF. The CDR3, as DNA: TGCAGTGCTAGAGTACAGCTTATGAACACTGAAGCTTTCTTT. The rearrangement uses TRBV20-1 and TRBJ1-1; D is unclear. V gave up 1 base and J gave up 0 bases, with 9 bases separating them. Germline values: CDR1 DFQATT, CDR2 SNEGSKA (reference sequence). The CDR3 is 14 amino acids.

Concerning this clonotype itself: A much larger clone lies one base from this, so it may be a read error. V and J are TRBV29-1 and TRBJ2-3; D is unclear. The V end lost 5 bases, the J end lost 2 bases, and 8 bases lay between the germline ends. From germline, CDR1 is SQVTM and CDR2 ANQGSEA. This CDR3 is built from 12 residues. CDR3 residues: CSVHGSTDTQYF. In DNA, the CDR3 is TGCAGCGTTCACGGGTCCACAGATACGCAGTATTTT.

This clonotype was picked up many times. V gene TRBV20-1 combines with J gene TRBJ1-6; 8 positions agree with TRBD1. The germline V gene encodes CDR1 DFQATT and CDR2 SNEGSKA (reference sequence). CDR3 length: 15 amino acids. Germline trimming cut 6 bases from V and 6 bases from J; bases unmatched to any gene: 10. The CDR3 DNA reads as TGCAGTGCCCCACCAGGGGGCAGGCCTAATTCACCCCTCCACTTT. Its translation is CSAPPGGRPNSPLHF.

This clonotype was counted only a few times. V usage is TRBV10-3 and J usage is TRBJ2-7, with D possibly matching TRBD1 (6 bases). The V and J ends lost 6 bases and 6 bases respectively, with 15 bases between them. The germline V gene encodes CDR1 ENHRY and CDR2 SYGVKD. The CDR3 has 13 residues. The CDR3 bases are TGTGCCATCAGCCGGAAAACAGGGCTCGAGCAGTACTTC. Its translation is CAISRKTGLEQYF.

This clonotype showed up just a few times. In nucleotides, the CDR3 is TGTGCCAGCACCACACCAGGCCGGGAGCTGTTTTTT. It encodes CASTTPGRELFF. V usage is TRBV5-4 and J usage is TRBJ2-2, with D unresolved. The germline V and J ends were trimmed by 6 bases and 9 bases, with 12 bases remaining between them. CDR1 and CDR2 from the germline V gene are SGHNT and YYREEE (reference sequence). This CDR3 spans 12 amino acids.

This clonotype has a handful of counts. V usage is TRBV12-1 and J usage is TRBJ1-1. TRBV12-1 is a pseudogene locus. This CDR3 has 16 residues. CDR3 residues: CASSFSGRNMNTEAFF. CDR3 nucleotides: TGTGCCAGCAGCTTTTCGGGCAGGAACATGAACACTGAAGCTTTCTTT.

This clonotype was recorded a few times. V and J are TRBV6-5 and TRBJ2-3; a possible D gene is TRBD2 (5 bases). Between the trimmed V and J ends, which lost 2 bases and 4 bases, there was a span of 16 bases. CDR1 is MNHEY and CDR2 is SVGAGI in the germline V gene. This CDR3 is built from 16 residues. DNA of the CDR3: TGTGCCAGCAGTTACACCGGTAGTAGCGCGGCAGATACGCAGTATTTT. As protein: CASSYTGSSAADTQYF.

This clonotype was recorded at least ten times. V and J are TRBV5-1 and TRBJ1-1; D not resolved. V dropped 4 bases and J dropped 7 bases, with 11 bases sitting between them. CDR1 is SGHRS, CDR2 YFSETQ, per germline. This CDR3 is built from 12 residues. CDR3 sequence reads: CASSKEGLEAFF. Written as DNA, the CDR3 is TGCGCCAGCAGCAAGGAAGGTCTTGAAGCTTTCTTT. The full variable domain, completed using reference TRBV5-1 and TRBJ1-1, is KAGVTQTPRYLIKTRGQQVTLSCSPISGHRSVSWYQQTPGQGLQFLFEYFSETQRNKGNFPGRFSGRQFSNSRSEMNVSTLELGDSALYLCASSKEGLEAFFGQGTRLTVV.

This clonotype was counted ten times or more. V is TRBV5-1 and J is TRBJ2-3; 9 bases are a match to TRBD1. The germline CDR1 and CDR2 sequences are SGHRS and YFSETQ. This CDR3 is 15 amino acids long. The V segment lost 0 bases and the J segment 5 bases; nucleotides outside the gene matches: 4. CDR3 residues: CASSLGGQGRDTQYF. The CDR3 region has the DNA TGCGCCAGCAGCTTGGGGGGACAGGGACGAGATACGCAGTATTTT.

In its sample, this clonotype was seen many times. The CDR3 DNA reads TGTGCCAGCAGTCCGCAGGGAGCGGGAGCGGATAATGAGCAGTTCTTC. Amino acids: CASSPQGAGADNEQFF. The chain recombines TRBV27 with TRBJ2-1; 8 nucleotides agree with TRBD2. The trim removed 5 bases at V and 7 bases at J, leaving 13 bases unmatched. Per the germline V gene, CDR1 is MNHEY and CDR2 is SMNVEV (reference sequence). The CDR3 extends over 16 amino acids.

Many counts were recorded for this clonotype. V is TRBV7-3 and J is TRBJ2-7, with D tentatively TRBD1 (9 bases). Germline assignment: CDR1 SGHTA and CDR2 FQGTGA. V lost 4 bases and J lost 5, with 18 bases in between. This CDR3 has 15 amino acids. The CDR3, as DNA: TGTGCCAGCAGCTCTACAGGGGGCGGGGGGCACGAGCAGTACTTC. It encodes CASSSTGGGGHEQYF. Full variable domain (rest looked up from reference TRBV7-3 and TRBJ2-7): GAGVSQTPSNKVTEKGKYVELRCDPISGHTALYWYRQSLGQGPEFLIYFQGTGAADDSGLPNDRFFAVRPEGSVSTLKIQRTERGDSAVYLCASSSTGGGGHEQYFGPGTRLTVT.

This clonotype was counted many times. The genes are TRBV4-2 and TRBJ2-5, with 12 bases lining up with TRBD2. The trim removed 7 bases at V and 5 bases at J, leaving 11 bases unmatched. Germline V lookup: CDR1 LGHNA, CDR2 YNFKEQ. The CDR3 has 16 residues. Written as DNA, the CDR3 is TGTGCCAGCACCCCTGAACTGGGACTAGCGGGTGAGACCCAGTACTTC. Protein product: CASTPELGLAGETQYF.

This clonotype was seen only a few times. V is TRBV6-5 and J is TRBJ2-7; TRBD1 or TRBD2 may be the D gene (5 bases each). The CDR3 contains 14 residues. Germline V gene data show CDR1 as MNHEY and CDR2 as SVGAGI. V lost 2 bases to trimming and J lost 6 bases, with 14 bases between them. The CDR3 nucleotides read TGTGCCAGCAGTTACCAGGACGCAGGGACCGAGCAGTACTTC. It translates to CASSYQDAGTEQYF.

This clonotype was counted a few times. V gene TRBV9 combines with J gene TRBJ1-3, with D uncertain. This CDR3 has 11 amino acids. Trimming stripped 6 bases from V and 4 bases from J, with 5 bases between. CDR1 SGDLS and CDR2 YYNGEE come from the germline V gene. The CDR3 nucleotides read TGTGCCAGCACTTCGGGAAACACCATATATTTT. Translating it yields CASTSGNTIYF.

Many counts were recorded for this clonotype. The chain combines TRBV7-2 with TRBJ1-5, with D possibly matching TRBD1 (5 bases). Deletions cut 6 bases from V and 0 bases from J, with 15 bases between. In germline, CDR1 is SGHTA, CDR2 FQGNSA. This CDR3 comprises 16 residues. The CDR3 DNA reads as TGTGCCAGCAGTTCCATTGGGGGTTATAGCAATCAGCCCCAGCATTTT. It encodes CASSSIGGYSNQPQHF.